Listed below are T cell receptor beta chains from one sample, sequenced in a study of spatial heterogeneity in lung cancer. TCRdb re-derived calls from the 5' RACE reads in MiXCR, one entry per CDR3 protein. In the table there are roughly 79,000 distinct CDR3 sequences, over 9.5% of which are singletons. The sample here was PBMCs, taken at surgery. These receptor sequences come from a male donor with early-stage non-small cell lung cancer. CDR3s include the opening cysteine and the closing phenylalanine or tryptophan. The order of the fields is CDR3 DNA, CDR3 protein, D gene, J gene, V gene, clone size. The D gene is left open where the match is weak. Clone size is shown for a subset of rows, as once, few, many or a class of expanded clone.

cdr3_nt: TGCGCCAGCAGCTCCCAGCCAGATACGCAGTATTTT
cdr3_aa: CASSSQPDTQYF
d_call: -
j_call: TRBJ2-3
v_call: TRBV5-1
clone_size: few

cdr3_nt: TGTGCCAGCAGCCGGCCGGGGGCCGATAATGAGCAGTTCTTC
cdr3_aa: CASSRPGADNEQFF
d_call: -
j_call: TRBJ2-1
v_call: TRBV5-5
clone_size: few

cdr3_nt: TGCAGTGCTAGAGATTCCGGCAGGGCGGGGGTCGGCGAGCAGTACTTC
cdr3_aa: CSARDSGRAGVGEQYF
d_call: TRBD2
j_call: TRBJ2-7
v_call: TRBV20-1
clone_size: -

cdr3_nt: TGTGCCAGCAAGACAGGGGATCCGAACACTGAAGCTTTCTTT
cdr3_aa: CASKTGDPNTEAFF
d_call: TRBD1
j_call: TRBJ1-1
v_call: TRBV9
clone_size: -

cdr3_nt: TGTGCCAGCAGTTTAGGGTGGAGGGACAGGGTAGCTGAAGCTTTCTTT
cdr3_aa: CASSLGWRDRVAEAFF
d_call: TRBD1
j_call: TRBJ1-1
v_call: TRBV28
clone_size: few

cdr3_nt: TGTGCCAGCAGCAAACAATGGAATGAGCAGTTCTTC
cdr3_aa: CASSKQWNEQFF
d_call: -
j_call: TRBJ2-1
v_call: TRBV7-9
clone_size: many

cdr3_nt: TGTGCTAGTGGTTTGACCGCCGGACAGGGGACCACTGAAGCTTTCTTT
cdr3_aa: CASGLTAGQGTTEAFF
d_call: TRBD1
j_call: TRBJ1-1
v_call: TRBV12-5
clone_size: -

cdr3_nt: TGTGCCAGCAGTGAAAACAGGGATCCGGAGACCCAGTACTTC
cdr3_aa: CASSENRDPETQYF
d_call: -
j_call: TRBJ2-5
v_call: TRBV2
clone_size: -

cdr3_nt: TGTGCCAGCAGGGGAGGGGGCTCGGTGACTGAAGCTTTCTTT
cdr3_aa: CASRGGGSVTEAFF
d_call: TRBD1
j_call: TRBJ1-1
v_call: TRBV6-6
clone_size: few

cdr3_nt: TGTGCCAGCTCACCACTTCCGCAGGCTGGGGATAACAATGAGCAGTTCTTC
cdr3_aa: CASSPLPQAGDNNEQFF
d_call: -
j_call: TRBJ2-1
v_call: TRBV18
clone_size: few

cdr3_nt: TGTGCCAGCAGCTATCCGGGAAGTAACTATGGCTACACCTTC
cdr3_aa: CASSYPGSNYGYTF
d_call: -
j_call: TRBJ1-2
v_call: TRBV7-9
clone_size: many

cdr3_nt: TGTGCCAGCAGTGTTTGGGACGCCAGCAATCAGCCCCAGCATTTT
cdr3_aa: CASSVWDASNQPQHF
d_call: -
j_call: TRBJ1-5
v_call: TRBV2
clone_size: few

cdr3_nt: TGTGCCAGCAGTTTACCGGACCCATACGAGCAGTACTTC
cdr3_aa: CASSLPDPYEQYF
d_call: -
j_call: TRBJ2-7
v_call: TRBV7-9
clone_size: -

cdr3_nt: TGCACCAGCAGCGCGACTAGCGGGAGGGCCGGGGGGAATGAGCAGTTCTTC
cdr3_aa: CTSSATSGRAGGNEQFF
d_call: TRBD2
j_call: TRBJ2-1
v_call: TRBV5-1
clone_size: -

cdr3_nt: TGCAGTGCTAGTACCGGGAGGTATGGCTACACCTTC
cdr3_aa: CSASTGRYGYTF
d_call: -
j_call: TRBJ1-2
v_call: TRBV20-1
clone_size: few

cdr3_nt: TGTGCCAGCAGCTCAGGACAGGGCAATCAGCCCCAGCATTTT
cdr3_aa: CASSSGQGNQPQHF
d_call: TRBD1
j_call: TRBJ1-5
v_call: TRBV7-9
clone_size: many